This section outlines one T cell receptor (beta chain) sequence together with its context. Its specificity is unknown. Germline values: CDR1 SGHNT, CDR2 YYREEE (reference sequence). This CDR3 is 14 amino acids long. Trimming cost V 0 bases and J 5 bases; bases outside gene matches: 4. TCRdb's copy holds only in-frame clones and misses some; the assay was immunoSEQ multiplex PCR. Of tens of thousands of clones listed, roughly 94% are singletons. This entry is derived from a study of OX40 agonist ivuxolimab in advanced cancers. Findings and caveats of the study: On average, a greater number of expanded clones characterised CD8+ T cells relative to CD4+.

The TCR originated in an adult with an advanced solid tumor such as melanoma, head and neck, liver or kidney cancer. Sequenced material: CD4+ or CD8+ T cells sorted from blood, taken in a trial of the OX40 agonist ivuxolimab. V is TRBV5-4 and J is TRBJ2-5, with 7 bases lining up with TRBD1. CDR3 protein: CASSLEGRGETQYF. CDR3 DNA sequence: TGTGCCAGCAGCTTGGAGGGCAGGGGGGAGACCCAGTACTTC.